This TCR beta chain was recovered during a study of CD8 T cell repertoires and HIV-1 epitope variants. The table came from immunoSEQ multiplex PCR; TCRdb's copy has only in-frame clones and leaves some out. The data contain approximately 1,200 clones, more than 60% of them seen just once; the ten biggest clones take up 35% to 55%. The CDR3 has 18 residues. The germline V gene has CDR1 SGHDT and CDR2 YYEEEE. V shed 5 bases and J 1 base; nucleotides not matched to a gene: 10. Notes on this clone: Its specificity is not known.

Sequencing was done on a sample of cultured CD8+ T cells derived from PBMCs. This receptor was obtained from a male donor with HIV. The chain combines TRBV5-6 with TRBJ2-3; 13 bases are shared with TRBD2. The CDR3 is CASSAGLAGAWGTDTQYF. DNA for the CDR3: TGTGCCAGCAGTGCTGGACTAGCGGGAGCGTGGGGCACAGATACGCAGTATTTT.